Following are 24 T cell receptor beta chains from one sample sequenced in a study of blood T cell repertoires in COVID-19. Sequencing used immunoSEQ multiplex PCR; TCRdb keeps in-frame clones, though not all of them. The data show around 63,000 clones, with roughly 90% seen just once and about 1.2% held by the top ten. Sequencing was performed on peripheral blood. These receptor sequences come from a woman aged 55-70 years with acute or convalescent COVID-19.

V is TRBV21-1 and J is TRBJ2-5; the DNA was not compared with TRBD1, the D call given in the table. TRBV21-1 is a listed pseudogene. CDR3 length equals 14 residues. CDR3 loop: CASSNQTGEETQYF. As DNA, the CDR3 is TGTGCCAGCAGCAATCAGACAGGGGAGGAGACCCAGTACTTC.

This chain uses TRBV6-5 with TRBJ2-1; possible D gene TRBD2, 6 bases. The CDR3 length is 15 residues. Germline CDR1 reads MNHEY; CDR2 reads SVGAGI. Trimming took off 6 bases at V and 5 bases at J, with 17 bases between the two ends. The CDR3 coding sequence is TGTGCCAGCAGGGACGCGGGACTGGTCAACAATGAGCAGTTCTTC. Translated, it gives CASRDAGLVNNEQFF.

This CDR3 is CSVPRTGGSGELFF. In nucleotides, the CDR3 is TGCAGCGTGCCGAGGACAGGGGGGTCCGGGGAGCTGTTTTTT. The V gene is TRBV29-1, the J gene TRBJ2-2, with TRBD1 matching over 10 bases. The CDR3 covers 14 residues. V dropped 6 bases and J dropped 6; count of bases not matched to a gene: 7. Germline CDR1 SQVTM, CDR2 ANQGSEA.

This chain links TRBV2 with TRBJ1-4; 7 nucleotides match TRBD1. Germline CDR1 SNHLY, CDR2 FYNNEI. Trimming took 6 bases from V and 7 from J; bases not matched to a gene: 8. The CDR3 has 14 amino acids. This CDR3 is CASRRQGIGEKLFF. Here the CDR3 DNA reads TGTGCCAGCAGGAGACAGGGTATCGGTGAAAAACTGTTTTTT.

CDR3 sequence: CASSYSTSFDTQYF. The CDR3 DNA reads TGTGCCAGCAGTTACTCTACGAGTTTCGATACGCAGTATTTT. The genes are TRBV6-6 and TRBJ2-3; D is ambiguous. In germline, CDR1 is MNHNY, CDR2 SVGAGI (reference sequence). The CDR3 runs to 14 residues. V was cut by 0 bases and J by 6 bases, with 10 bases left in between.

This clone was seen a handful of times. The gene calls are TRBV5-8 and TRBJ1-5; D is unresolved. CDR3 length: 15 amino acids. Germline-derived CDR1 and CDR2 are SGHTS and YDEGEE. V lost 2 bases, J lost 0 bases, and 9 bases lay in between. The CDR3 DNA sequence: TGTGCCAGCAGCTTAGACACCTATAGCAATCAGCCCCAGCATTTT. Translation gives CASSLDTYSNQPQHF.

The chain couples TRBV7-3 to TRBJ2-1, with TRBD2 identical over 8 bases. Germline CDR1 reads SGHTA; CDR2 reads FQGTGA. The CDR3 length is 14 residues. V shed 2 bases, J shed 3 bases, and the junction held 0 bases outside the gene matches. The CDR3 DNA reads TGTGCCAGCAGCTTAGCGGGAGGCTACAATGAGCAGTTCTTC. Its translation is CASSLAGGYNEQFF.

This sequence joins TRBV12-3 or TRBV12-4 and TRBJ1-2, with 10 positions matching TRBD1. CDR3 length: 13 amino acids. With V trimmed by 3 bases and J by 7 bases, 2 bases remained unmatched. The chain's CDR3 is CASSFWTGGGYTF. The CDR3 DNA is TGTGCCAGCAGTTTTTGGACAGGGGGTGGCTACACCTTC.

The rearrangement links TRBV19 to TRBJ1-1, with TRBD1 identical over 7 bases. This CDR3 spans 14 amino acids. Germline V gene sequence: CDR1 LNHDA, CDR2 SQIVND (reference sequence). The J segment lost 1 base and the V segment lost 5 bases, leaving 4 bases of the junction unmatched. CDR3 protein: CASSPQGTNTEAFF. Written as DNA, the CDR3 is TGTGCCAGTAGTCCACAGGGGACGAACACTGAAGCTTTCTTT.

This chain connects TRBV2 to TRBJ1-4, with D uncertain. The germline V and J ends were trimmed by 7 bases and 3 bases, with 6 bases remaining between them. The CDR3 covers 12 residues. Germline CDR1 SNHLY, CDR2 FYNNEI. CDR3 loop: CASNVANEKLFF. The CDR3 DNA is TGTGCCAGCAACGTAGCTAATGAAAAACTGTTTTTT.

V is TRBV21-1 and J is TRBJ2-1; TRBD2 is the table's D call and was not checked against the DNA. TRBV21-1 is labeled a pseudogene. The CDR3 spans 21 residues. The CDR3 nucleotides read TGTGCCAGCAGCAAAGGTAGGACAGTGAGGGGCCCTAGCGGGGGATACAATGAGCAGTTCTTC. As protein: CASSKGRTVRGPSGGYNEQFF.

This chain connects TRBV19 to TRBJ1-2; possible D gene TRBD1, 5 bases. V shed 5 bases and J shed 0 bases, with 16 bases lying between them. The CDR3 contains 16 residues. Germline values: CDR1 LNHDA, CDR2 SQIVND (reference sequence). CDR3 loop: CASSPWGLQANYGYTF. CDR3 DNA sequence: TGTGCCAGTAGTCCATGGGGACTCCAAGCTAACTATGGCTACACCTTC.

The chain couples TRBV4-2 to TRBJ2-1; 8 positions match TRBD1. The V gene's germline CDR1 is LGHNA and CDR2 YNFKEQ. Unmatched junction bases numbered 6, after V lost 2 bases and J lost 9 bases. The CDR3 totals 14 residues. CDR3 DNA: TGTGCCAGCAGCCAACAGGACAGGGTCCGTGAGCAGTTCTTC. It encodes CASSQQDRVREQFF.

This chain connects TRBV2 to TRBJ1-1; D possibly corresponds to TRBD1 (6 bases). Trimming cost V 7 bases and J 8 bases, with 17 bases left between them. CDR3 length: 13 residues. Germline CDR1 reads SNHLY; CDR2 reads FYNNEI. CDR3 in amino acids: CASTHTGTPEAFF. The CDR3 region has the DNA TGTGCCAGCACCCACACAGGGACACCGGAAGCTTTCTTT.

V gene TRBV11-2 combines with J gene TRBJ2-2; D is perhaps TRBD1 (6 bases). This CDR3 spans 18 amino acids. Germline CDR1 SGHAT, CDR2 FQNNGV. Trimming cost V 1 base and J 0 bases, with 15 bases left between them. CDR3 loop: CASSLGSLGAANTGELFF. CDR3 nucleotide sequence: TGTGCCAGCAGCTTAGGCAGTTTGGGGGCCGCGAACACCGGGGAGCTGTTTTTT.

The rearrangement uses TRBV5-6 and TRBJ1-2; 9 bases fit TRBD1. The CDR3 is 15 residues long. Germline-derived CDR1 and CDR2 are SGHDT and YYEEEE. The V gene end was trimmed by 4 bases and the J gene end by 4 bases; junction bases not matched to a gene: 8. The CDR3 DNA reads TGTGCCAGCAGCGTACAGGGGGCGTCTAGCTATGGCTACACCTTC. This sequence encodes CASSVQGASSYGYTF.

V gene TRBV3-1 (or the pseudogene TRBV3-2) combines with J gene TRBJ1-2; 10 bases fit TRBD1. There are 14 residues in the CDR3. In germline, CDR1 is LGHDT, CDR2 YNNKEL (reference sequence). V lost 3 bases to trimming and J lost 7 bases; unmatched junction nucleotides: 5. CDR3 amino acids: CASSHQGQGFGYTF. The CDR3 DNA reads as TGTGCCAGCAGCCACCAGGGACAGGGGTTTGGCTACACCTTC.

The chain couples TRBV9 to TRBJ1-1; TRBD1 matches at 7 bases. This CDR3 is built from 17 residues. CDR1 and CDR2 from the germline V gene are SGDLS and YYNGEE. V dropped 0 bases and J dropped 0; count of bases not matched to a gene: 8. The CDR3 spells CASSVVPGGFMNTEAFF. CDR3 DNA sequence: TGTGCCAGCAGCGTAGTCCCAGGGGGTTTCATGAACACTGAAGCTTTCTTT.

V usage is TRBV2 and J usage is TRBJ1-3; D might be TRBD1 (6 bases). The CDR3 runs to 15 residues. Trimming pared 5 bases from V and 0 bases from J, leaving 11 bases between. CDR1 and CDR2 (germline): SNHLY, FYNNEI. DNA of the CDR3: TGTGCCAGCAGTAGTGACAGGAGCTCTGGAAACACCATATATTTT. The encoded protein is CASSSDRSSGNTIYF.

The V call is TRBV20-1, the J call TRBJ2-2; TRBD2 is a possible D gene (5 bases). The CDR3 consists of 13 residues. V was clipped by 6 bases and J by 2 bases, with 10 bases between them. Germline loops: CDR1 DFQATT, CDR2 SNEGSKA (reference sequence). CDR3 in DNA: TGCAGTGCAAGTCGGGGAAACACCGGGGAGCTGTTTTTT. This codes for CSASRGNTGELFF.

This sequence joins TRBV27 and TRBJ2-4; D might be TRBD2 (5 bases). Germline-derived CDR1 and CDR2 are MNHEY and SMNVEV (reference sequence). Deletions cut 4 bases from V and 6 bases from J, with 10 bases between. The CDR3 sequence is 13 residues long. The CDR3 is CASSYGVGNIQYF. The CDR3 nucleotides are TGTGCCAGCAGTTACGGGGTTGGAAACATTCAGTACTTC.

This sequence joins TRBV6-5 and TRBJ1-3; D is uncertain. The CDR3 runs to 14 residues. Germline CDR1 and CDR2: MNHEY and SVGAGI. The V gene lost 8 bases and the J gene lost 1 base, with 12 bases spanning the gap. As DNA, the CDR3 is TGTGCCAGCCTCAGAGGGTTTTCTGGAAACACCATATATTTT. This codes for CASLRGFSGNTIYF.

This chain links TRBV9 with TRBJ1-1; no clear D gene. The length of the CDR3 is 13 residues. CDR1 and CDR2 from the germline V gene are SGDLS and YYNGEE. The ends were cut back, 4 bases at V and 4 bases at J, with 11 bases in the middle. DNA for the CDR3: TGTGCCAGCAGCCAATCCGGTCGCACTGAAGCTTTCTTT. Amino acids: CASSQSGRTEAFF.

The chain recombines TRBV5-6 with TRBJ2-3; 8 nucleotides match TRBD2. Germline V gene sequence: CDR1 SGHDT, CDR2 YYEEEE. This CDR3 spans 14 amino acids. The junction had 8 bases not matched to a gene; V was cut back by 3 bases and J by 8 bases. This chain's CDR3 is CASSSPGGPSTQYF. CDR3 bases: TGTGCCAGCAGCTCCCCGGGAGGGCCGAGTACGCAGTATTTT.